The clone carrying this TCR beta chain was detected ten times or more. What it binds is not known. Trimming cost V 3 bases and J 4 bases; bases outside gene matches: 14. Germline V gives CDR1 SGHTA, CDR2 FQGNSA. The CDR3 sequence is 17 residues long. Clinical symptoms, serum thyroxine, TRAb, thyroid ultrasound and orbital computed tomography informed diagnoses. The source of the sample is a study of T cells in Graves' hyperthyroidism and ophthalmopathy. Study background: It was at initial diagnosis, before any treatment, that peripheral blood was collected. Regarding the study as a whole: By a 13 V-J model, ophthalmopathy was set apart from stable hyperthyroidism.

Amplification of TCR beta CDR3 regions used RNA as the template. The TCR CDR3 first-round RT-PCR relied on the HTBI primer set. TCRdb processed the multiplex PCR reads anew with MiXCR; each CDR3 protein has one entry. The data show 300,000 or so distinct CDR3 sequences, about 15% seen once. The clonotype was recovered from a woman aged 55-75 years with Graves' ophthalmopathy. The chain recombines TRBV7-2 with TRBJ2-5; 7 nucleotides match TRBD2. Sequenced: blood. The chain's CDR3 is CASSFLGLAETGETQYF. The CDR3 nucleotides are TGTGCCAGCAGCTTTCTTGGGCTAGCGGAGACGGGAGAGACCCAGTACTTC. The full variable domain, rest sourced from reference TRBV7-2 and TRBJ2-5, is GAGVSQSPSNKVTEKGKDVELRCDPISGHTALYWYRQSLGQGLEFLIYFQGNSAPDKSGLPSDRFSAERTGGSVSTLTIQRTQQEDSAVYLCASSFLGLAETGETQYFGPGTRLLVL.